This is a list of T cell receptor beta chains from one sample in a study of blood T cell repertoires in COVID-19. The protocol was immunoSEQ multiplex PCR, while the TCRdb copy is restricted to in-frame clones and leaves out a portion. The sample includes hundreds of thousands of clones, roughly nine tenths of them seen just once. The specimen was PBMCs or T cells enriched from blood (not recorded which). These receptors came from a woman between 50 and 59 years old in a cohort exposed to, infected with or recovered from COVID-19 (not recorded which). Both conserved end residues are part of each CDR3. D genes are given only for firm matches. A clone size is listed for some rows: how often the clone was seen (once, few, many), or a class if it is expanded.

>-|TRBJ1-1|-|TRBV10-3
TGTGCCATCAGTGACGCAGGGATCACGGAAGCTTTCTTT
CAISDAGITEAFF
>-|TRBJ2-7|TRBD1|TRBV6-5
TGTGCCAGCAGTTATAGCATCGGGACAGGGGACCACGAGCAGTACTTC
CASSYSIGTGDHEQYF
>-|TRBJ1-2|-|TRBV4-3
TGCGCCAGCAGCCCATCGTCCATAGCTAACTATGGCTACACCTTC
CASSPSSIANYGYTF
>-|TRBJ1-2|-|TRBV28
TGTGCCAGCAGTCCCCACGGGGGAAACTATGGCTACACCTTC
CASSPHGGNYGYTF
>-|TRBJ2-1|TRBD2|TRBV19
TGTGCCAGTACTATACCGGGACTAGGAAACAATGAGCAGTTCTTC
CASTIPGLGNNEQFF
>-|TRBJ1-4|-|TRBV4-3
TGCGCCAGCAGCCAAGGCCGGACAGCAACTAATGAAAAACTGTTTTTT
CASSQGRTATNEKLFF
>-|TRBJ1-3|-|TRBV5-6
TGTGCCAGCAGCTTGGTTGCCAGGGATTACGGAAACACCATATATTTT
CASSLVARDYGNTIYF
>-|TRBJ1-1|-|TRBV19
TGTGCCAGTAGTCGGGGGACGGGTGAAGCTTTCTTT
CASSRGTGEAFF
>-|TRBJ2-7|TRBD1|TRBV18
TGTGCCAGCTCCCCCACAGGGGGCCCCTACGAGCAGTACTTC
CASSPTGGPYEQYF
>-|TRBJ2-5|-|TRBV27
TGTGCCAGCAAATTCGAGGGCGGGGAGACCCAGTACTTC
CASKFEGGETQYF
>-|TRBJ1-1|-|TRBV25-1
TGTGCCAGCCTCTCGGACAGTTTGAACACTGAAGCTTTCTTT
CASLSDSLNTEAFF
>many|TRBJ1-1|TRBD1|TRBV29-1
TGCAGCGTTCTGGGACAGAGATCGAACACTGAAGCTTTCTTT
CSVLGQRSNTEAFF
>once|TRBJ1-1|-|TRBV4-2
TGTGCCAGCAGCCAAATCCGGGCCCAGGGAAACACTGAAGCTTTCTTT
CASSQIRAQGNTEAFF
>once|TRBJ2-3|-|TRBV9
TGTGCCAGCAGCGTCCCCTCTAGCACAGATACGCAGTATTTT
CASSVPSSTDTQYF
>-|TRBJ1-5|-|TRBV5-8
TGTGCCAGCAGCCCAGGACAGACCTACAATCAGCCCCAGCATTTT
CASSPGQTYNQPQHF
>-|TRBJ2-5|-|TRBV11-2
TGTGCCAGCAGCCCAGGACAGTACCAAGAGACCCAGTACTTC
CASSPGQYQETQYF
>-|TRBJ2-7|TRBD2|TRBV6-1
TGTGCCAGCAGTGGTTGGGGCCCCCTTAGCGGGGGGGGAAAATACGAGCAGTACTTC
CASSGWGPLSGGGKYEQYF
>-|TRBJ1-5|TRBD1|TRBV18
TGTGCCAGCTCGCCCAGGGGGCGAGTGGACAATCAGCCCCAGCATTTT
CASSPRGRVDNQPQHF
>-|TRBJ2-1|-|TRBV7-8
TGTGCCAGCAGCTCGAGACAGGAAACTCCTTACAATGAGCAGTTCTTC
CASSSRQETPYNEQFF
>-|TRBJ2-7|TRBD1|TRBV25-1
TGTGCCAGCAGTGATACAGGGGCTAACTCCTACGAGCAGTACTTC
CASSDTGANSYEQYF
>once|TRBJ1-5|-|TRBV2
TGTGCCAGCAGCGCTGACAATAGCAATCAGCCCCAGCATTTT
CASSADNSNQPQHF
>-|TRBJ1-4|TRBD1|TRBV4-2
TGTGCCAGCAGCCAAGATGGACAGGGTCTTGAAAAACTGTTTTTT
CASSQDGQGLEKLFF